A single sample is the source of the 20 T cell receptor beta chains below, sequenced in a study of OX40 agonist ivuxolimab in advanced cancers. Measured with immunoSEQ multiplex PCR; TCRdb has only the in-frame clones, and not every one. The data contain 65,000 to 80,000 clones, approximately 91% of them singletons. The sample consisted of CD4+ or CD8+ T cells sorted from blood, taken in a trial of the OX40 agonist ivuxolimab. The origin of the receptors is an adult with an advanced solid tumor such as melanoma, head and neck, liver or kidney cancer.

The genes are TRBV19 and TRBJ2-5, with D possibly TRBD1 on 7 matching bases. Germline CDR1 is LNHDA and CDR2 is SQIVND (reference sequence). The CDR3 extends over 16 amino acids. Trimming pared 1 base from V and 2 bases from J, leaving 14 bases between. The CDR3 DNA reads TGTGCCAGTAGTATAGTAACCCAGGGGGGACAAGAGACCCAGTACTTC. Its protein is CASSIVTQGGQETQYF.

This clone was seen only a few times. The chain combines TRBV2 with TRBJ2-7; possible D gene TRBD1, 6 bases. The germline V gene encodes CDR1 SNHLY and CDR2 FYNNEI. This CDR3 is 12 amino acids long. V dropped 1 base and J dropped 9 bases, with 10 bases sitting between them. CDR3 residues: CASSEGRGTQYF. DNA for the CDR3: TGTGCCAGCAGTGAAGGCAGGGGCACGCAGTACTTC.

This clone was recorded only once. The chain combines TRBV6-6 with TRBJ1-1, with D possibly matching TRBD1 (6 bases). This CDR3 comprises 14 residues. Germline V gene sequence: CDR1 MNHNY, CDR2 SVGAGI (reference sequence). Trimming cost V 2 bases and J 8 bases, with 15 bases left between them. CDR3 loop: CASSYLNKGEEAFF. CDR3 sequence (DNA): TGTGCCAGCAGTTACCTAAACAAGGGGGAGGAAGCTTTCTTT.

The chain links TRBV20-1 to TRBJ2-1; unclear D gene. The CDR3 extends over 11 amino acids. V was clipped by 2 bases and J by 6 bases, with 5 bases between them. The germline V gene has CDR1 DFQATT and CDR2 SNEGSKA (reference sequence). The CDR3 loop reads CSARWGNEQFF. The CDR3 DNA is TGCAGTGCTAGATGGGGCAATGAGCAGTTCTTC.

In the case of this clone: This sample also contains other DNA sequences that code for the same CDR3. This chain connects TRBV7-6 to TRBJ2-7; weak D call: TRBD2 (6 bases). With 2 bases removed from V and 0 bases from J, the gap between germline ends came to 11 bases. Germline CDR1 is SGHVS and CDR2 is FNYEAQ. The CDR3 runs 15 residues. DNA for the CDR3: TGTGCCAGCAGCTTAAGGCGGGAAAGCTCCTACGAGCAGTACTTC. Its translation is CASSLRRESSYEQYF.

A few counts support this clone. This chain joins TRBV6-5 and TRBJ2-5, with a tentative D call TRBD1 (6 bases). Trimming pared 2 bases from V and 2 bases from J, leaving 15 bases between. Germline values: CDR1 MNHEY, CDR2 SVGAGI. CDR3 length: 16 residues. DNA for the CDR3: TGTGCCAGCAGTTACGGACAACGGACAGCTCAAGAGACCCAGTACTTC. Residues: CASSYGQRTAQETQYF.

CDR3 sequence reads: CSVVLEHKKNTGELFF. Written as DNA, the CDR3 is TGCAGCGTTGTATTGGAACACAAGAAGAACACCGGGGAGCTGTTTTTT. This rearrangement joins TRBV29-1 to TRBJ2-2, with D unresolved. CDR3 length equals 16 residues. In germline, CDR1 is SQVTM, CDR2 ANQGSEA. V lost 4 bases and J 1 base, leaving 16 bases between the germline ends.

Comments on this clone: The same CDR3 can be traced to other DNA sequences in this sample. The chain has TRBV7-9 and TRBJ1-4, with a tentative D call TRBD1 (6 bases). CDR1 is SEHNR and CDR2 is FQNEAQ in the germline V gene (reference sequence). The CDR3 is made up of 16 amino acids. Trimming removed 5 bases at V and 7 bases at J, with 20 bases between. CDR3 amino acids: CASSPLNPATGEKLFF. The CDR3 DNA reads as TGTGCCAGCAGCCCGCTAAACCCTGCGACAGGTGAAAAACTGTTTTTT.

This clone was recorded only once. The J gene is TRBJ1-5, the V gene TRBV7-8; no reliable D call. Trimming cost V 5 bases and J 7 bases, with 12 bases left between them. Germline assignment: CDR1 SGHVS and CDR2 FQNEAQ. This CDR3 is 13 amino acids long. CDR3 nucleotides: TGTGCCAGCAGCGAGCTTAGCGGCCAGCCCCAGCATTTT. Amino acid sequence: CASSELSGQPQHF.

V usage is TRBV9 and J usage is TRBJ1-2; maybe TRBD1 (5 bases). V was shortened by 3 bases and J by 7 bases, with 13 bases between the two germline ends. CDR1 and CDR2 (germline): SGDLS, YYNGEE. This CDR3 comprises 13 residues. DNA of the CDR3: TGTGCCAGCAGCGGCCTTTCCAGGGTTGGCTACACCTTC. This sequence encodes CASSGLSRVGYTF.

The chain uses TRBV7-6 and TRBJ2-1; 12 positions agree with TRBD2. Germline V lookup: CDR1 SGHVS, CDR2 FNYEAQ. The CDR3 is 16 residues long. Trimming took 0 bases from V and 11 from J; bases not matched to a gene: 8. The CDR3 coding sequence is TGTGCCAGCAGCTTAGCGCCGACTAGCGGGAGTCATAAGCAGTTCTTC. This translates into CASSLAPTSGSHKQFF.

The rearrangement joins TRBV7-8 to TRBJ2-5; D is ambiguous. Germline CDR1 SGHVS, CDR2 FQNEAQ. The CDR3 has 14 amino acids. The V end lost 4 bases, the J end lost 5 bases, and 14 bases lay between the germline ends. CDR3 sequence (DNA): TGTGCCAGCAGCTCGGGCCCGAGGTGGGAGACCCAGTACTTC. Its translation: CASSSGPRWETQYF.

The chain employs TRBV7-2 and TRBJ2-7; 9 bases agree with TRBD2. With 5 bases clipped from V and 2 bases from J, the junction kept 13 bases outside the gene matches. The CDR3 is 17 residues long. Per the germline V gene, CDR1 is SGHTA and CDR2 is FQGNSA. The CDR3 loop is CASSPHAPTSGAYEQYF. The CDR3, as DNA: TGTGCCAGCAGCCCACATGCACCGACTAGCGGAGCCTACGAGCAGTACTTC.

About this clone: Other nucleotide sequences in the sample specify the same CDR3. The chain is built from TRBV7-2 and TRBJ2-1; D is unclear. The CDR3 covers 14 residues. Germline V gives CDR1 SGHTA, CDR2 FQGNSA. V dropped 3 bases and J dropped 4 bases, with 10 bases sitting between them. In nucleotides, the CDR3 is TGTGCCAGCAGCTTGGTTAGCTCGTACAATGAGCAGTTCTTC. It codes for CASSLVSSYNEQFF. Looking up the rest from reference TRBV7-2 and TRBJ2-1 gives the full variable domain: GAGVSQSPSNKVTEKGKDVELRCDPISGHTALYWYRQSLGQGLEFLIYFQGNSAPDKSGLPSDRFSAERTGGSVSTLTIQRTQQEDSAVYLCASSLVSSYNEQFFGPGTRLTVL.

Here the CDR3 DNA reads TGTGCCAGCAGTTTAGCAGGGAATGGAAACACCATATATTTT. Translation: CASSLAGNGNTIYF. The chain couples TRBV27 to TRBJ1-3; D perhaps matches TRBD1 (5 bases). There are 14 residues in the CDR3. Germline CDR1 and CDR2: MNHEY and SMNVEV (reference sequence). The V end was cut by 2 bases, the J end by 3 bases, with 8 bases between.

This chain links TRBV4-1 with TRBJ2-7; 10 nucleotides agree with TRBD2. CDR3 size: 16 residues. V lost 6 bases and J lost 2; bases outside the gene matches: 10. From germline, CDR1 is MGHRA and CDR2 YSYEKL. The CDR3: CASRGRRTSGAYEQYF. In DNA, the CDR3 is TGCGCCAGCAGGGGCAGGCGGACTAGCGGTGCCTACGAGCAGTACTTC.

This chain joins TRBV7-3 and TRBJ2-3; 11 bases agree with TRBD2. This CDR3 has 17 residues. CDR1 and CDR2 (germline): SGHTA, FQGTGA. V shed 5 bases, J shed 2 bases, and the junction held 9 bases outside the gene matches. The CDR3: CASSPPTSGDDTDTQYF. As DNA, the CDR3 is TGTGCCAGCAGCCCACCGACTAGCGGGGACGACACAGATACGCAGTATTTT.

J is TRBJ1-2 and V is TRBV11-2, with TRBD1 identical over 9 bases. Germline V CDR1 and CDR2: SGHAT, FQNNGV. This CDR3 spans 15 amino acids. V trimming: 6 bases; J trimming: 0 bases; junction bases outside the gene matches: 5. This CDR3 reads CASSSGTGTNYGYTF. The CDR3 DNA is TGTGCCAGCAGTTCCGGGACAGGGACTAACTATGGCTACACCTTC.

The chain has TRBV5-1 and TRBJ2-6, with a possible D match to TRBD2 (6 bases). Per the germline V gene, CDR1 is SGHRS and CDR2 is YFSETQ. V lost 0 bases to trimming and J lost 0 bases, with 10 bases between them. The CDR3 spans 17 residues. The CDR3 bases are TGCGCCAGCAGCTTGGTTTTGGGGGGCTCTGGGGCCAACGTCCTGACTTTC. It yields the protein CASSLVLGGSGANVLTF.

V usage is TRBV18 and J usage is TRBJ1-1; the D gene is possibly TRBD1 (6 bases). This CDR3 spans 15 amino acids. V lost 6 bases and J lost 4, with 18 bases in between. Germline CDR1 KGHSH, CDR2 LQKENI. This chain's CDR3 is CASSNQGTQLTEAFF. The DNA for the CDR3 is TGTGCCAGCTCTAACCAGGGGACGCAACTCACTGAAGCTTTCTTT.